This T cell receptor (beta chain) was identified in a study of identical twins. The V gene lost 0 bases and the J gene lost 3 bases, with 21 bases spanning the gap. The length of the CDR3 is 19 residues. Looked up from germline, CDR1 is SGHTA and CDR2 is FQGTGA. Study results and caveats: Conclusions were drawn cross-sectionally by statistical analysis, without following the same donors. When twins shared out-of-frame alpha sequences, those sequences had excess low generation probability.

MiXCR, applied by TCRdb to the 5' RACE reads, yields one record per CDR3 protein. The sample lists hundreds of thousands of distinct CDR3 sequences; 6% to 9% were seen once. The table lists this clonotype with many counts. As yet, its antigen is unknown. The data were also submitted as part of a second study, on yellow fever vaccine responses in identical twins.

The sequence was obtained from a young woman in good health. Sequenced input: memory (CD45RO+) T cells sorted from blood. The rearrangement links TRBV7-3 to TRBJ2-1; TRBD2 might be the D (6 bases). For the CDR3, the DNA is TGTGCCAGCAGCTTAACCCCCTTTGGTTCGGGGGTGAACTACAATGAGCAGTTCTTC. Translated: CASSLTPFGSGVNYNEQFF.